This TCR beta chain was documented in a study of T-cell reconstitution after alpha-beta-depleted transplantation in children. V lost 3 bases and J lost 2; bases outside the gene matches: 11. This CDR3 is built from 17 residues. Looked up from germline, CDR1 is MDHEN and CDR2 is SYDVKM. A library of TCRbeta sequences, prepared with unique molecular identifiers, was generated. TCRdb recomputed calls from the PCR reads with MiXCR, one row per CDR3 protein. The sample gives around 440,000 distinct CDR3 sequences, 10% to 13% of which show up once; roughly 2.1% is in the top ten. The gene calls are TRBV28 and TRBJ2-7; 9 bases fit TRBD1. The starting material was PBMCs, obtained before TCRalphabeta/CD19-depleted stem cell transplant. The clonotype originates from a child younger than 10 with inherited bone marrow failure, due to receive a stem cell transplant. The CDR3 DNA is TGTGCCAGCAGTTTGATTACGACAGGGGGAATGACCTACGAGCAGTACTTC. It specifies CASSLITTGGMTYEQYF.